The entry that follows covers one TCR beta chain sequence. Healthy adults negative for HIV, lacking recent acute infections or vaccinations, served as donors. Adults of Caucasian background living in Nashville, Tennessee made up all donors. The entry originates in a study of shared clonotypes between healthy human individuals. Trimming took 3 bases from V and 3 from J, leaving 6 bases between them. There are 12 residues in the CDR3. Germline loops: CDR1 LGHNT, CDR2 FRNRAP. Sorted-subset replicate PCR reactions contained roughly 190 ng DNA, corresponding to about 30,000 T cell genomes. Original processing notes: ImmunoSEQ sequences covered only the junction and lacked quality scores; filtering therefore differed. Libraries were prepared by immunoSEQ multiplex PCR; TCRdb keeps only in-frame clonotypes and omits some of them. V and J calls and clone size are those listed in that table; D and trimming were worked out from the DNA. Among about 1.5 million clones listed, around 98% were seen once.

The sequenced sample was naive CD4+ T cells sorted from blood. Described subset: CD45RA+ positively selected. The source of this sequence is a man aged 25-45 years in good health. The chain is built from TRBV12-5 and TRBJ2-7; D possibly corresponds to TRBD2 (5 bases). The CDR3 loop reads CASGFGLYEQYF. The CDR3 DNA follows: TGTGCTAGTGGTTTTGGACTCTACGAGCAGTACTTC.